The 19 T cell receptor beta chains below were found in one sample sequenced in a study of low-dose radiotherapy and immunotherapy resistance in tumors. Time point described: after trial treatment. This sample's treatment: LDRT plus nivolumab, ipilimumab, low-dose cyclophosphamide and aspirin (RACIN trial). Alpha- and beta-chain coverage of first-strand cDNA came from TRAV- and TRBV-specific primers. Over roughly 20 PCR cycles, TCRs were amplified from a constant-region primer and V-primer adapter. TCRdb redid the calling of the reads with MiXCR, one entry per CDR3 protein. The sample has about 30,000 distinct CDR3 sequences, 45% to 50% seen once. The material was PBMCs, obtained after low-dose radiotherapy plus immunotherapy. These receptors were collected from a male donor with gallbladder cancer.

In the case of this clonotype: A junction end diverges from the germline sequence, so it may reflect a read error. The gene calls are TRBV25-1 and TRBJ2-2, with 11 bases aligning to TRBD2. There are 17 residues in the CDR3. Germline V lookup: CDR1 MGHDK, CDR2 SYGVNS. The CDR3 DNA sequence: TGTGCTAGCAGTACGGGGACTAGCGGCGTTAACACCGGGGAGCTGTTTTTT. Translation gives CASSTGTSGVNTGELFF.

The chain joins TRBV4-2 to TRBJ2-5, with a tentative D call TRBD1 (5 bases). The CDR3 totals 13 residues. V was pared by 6 bases and J by 2 bases, with 10 bases between. Germline V lookup: CDR1 LGHNA, CDR2 YNFKEQ. CDR3 in amino acids: CASSQGNQETQYF. The CDR3 DNA sequence: TGTGCCAGCAGTCAGGGAAATCAAGAGACCCAGTACTTC.

This sequence joins TRBV5-1 and TRBJ2-1, with TRBD2 identical over 8 bases. The CDR3 has 16 residues. The junction had 10 bases not matched to a gene; V was cut back by 4 bases and J by 4 bases. Germline V gives CDR1 SGHRS, CDR2 YFSETQ. The CDR3 sequence: CASSPPGGSWYNEQFF. DNA of the CDR3: TGCGCCAGCAGCCCCCCGGGAGGGAGTTGGTACAATGAGCAGTTCTTC.

Of note for this clonotype: Given a far larger clone just one base away, this is likely a sequencing read error. The gene calls are TRBV15 and TRBJ2-1; weak D call: TRBD1 (6 bases). Germline values: CDR1 LNHNV, CDR2 YYDKDF (reference sequence). This CDR3 spans 14 amino acids. Trimming pared 6 bases from V and 10 bases from J, leaving 19 bases between. CDR3 protein: CATRQGLSSYEQFF. Written as DNA, the CDR3 is TGTGCCACCAGGCAGGGGTTATCCTCCTACGAGCAGTTCTTC.

The rearrangement links TRBV7-2 to TRBJ1-5, with TRBD1 identical over 9 bases. V dropped 4 bases and J dropped 5; count of bases not matched to a gene: 3. This CDR3 spans 14 amino acids. The germline gives CDR1 SGHTA, CDR2 FQGNSA. In DNA form, the CDR3 reads TGTGCCAGCAGCTGGGGGACAGGGCATCAGCCCCAGCATTTT. Protein: CASSWGTGHQPQHF.

This clonotype was counted between two and nine times. V usage is TRBV10-1 and J usage is TRBJ1-2; perhaps TRBD1 as D (5 bases). Germline lookup yields CDR1 WNHNN and CDR2 SYGVQD (reference sequence). The ends were cut back, 3 bases at V and 4 bases at J, with 24 bases in the middle. The CDR3 sequence is 18 residues long. The CDR3 sequence is CASSEKPGLSTSGYGYTF. The CDR3 bases are TGCGCCAGCAGTGAAAAGCCGGGACTGTCGACTTCGGGCTATGGCTACACCTTC.

This clonotype was seen ten or more times. The chain links TRBV5-1 to TRBJ2-3; no definite D call. Trimming stripped 4 bases from V and 0 bases from J, with 9 bases between. This CDR3 region has 14 residues. Per the germline V gene, CDR1 is SGHRS and CDR2 is YFSETQ. CDR3: CASSPSDSTDTQYF. CDR3 DNA: TGCGCCAGCAGCCCGTCGGACAGCACAGATACGCAGTATTTT.

This clonotype was counted at least ten times. The CDR3 spells CASSLLASLKGSYEQYF. DNA of the CDR3: TGTGCCAGCAGTTTGTTGGCTTCTTTAAAAGGCTCCTACGAGCAGTACTTC. J is TRBJ2-7 and V is TRBV27; D ambiguous. Germline assignment: CDR1 MNHEY and CDR2 SMNVEV (reference sequence). CDR3 length equals 17 residues. The V gene lost 3 bases and the J gene lost 0 bases, with 18 bases spanning the gap.

With respect to this clonotype: Because it lacks the conserved phenylalanine or tryptophan at the end, this CDR3 is likely a read error. It is unclear where the CDR3 begins or ends on the DNA, so no DNA is shown, and the CDR3 is as TCRdb lists it. The chain combines TRBV5-1 with TRBJ2-1; the listed D gene, TRBD2, was not tested against the DNA. Germline V CDR1 and CDR2: SGHRS, YFSETQ. The CDR3 adds up to 11 amino acids, both ends counted. The CDR3 here is CASSGTNTNRV.

A remark on this clonotype: This sequence is one base from a far larger clone and is likely a read error. J is TRBJ2-1 and V is TRBV9; no clear D. Germline values: CDR1 SGDLS, CDR2 YYNGEE. Trimming cost V 0 bases and J 13 bases, with 20 bases left between them. The CDR3 spans 15 residues. The CDR3 coding sequence is TGTGCCAGCAGCGTAGACCCAGAGTACCAAGAGACCCAGTTCTTC. Amino acid sequence: CASSVDPEYQETQFF.

The sample holds many counts of this clonotype. This CDR3 fails to terminate in the conserved phenylalanine or tryptophan, so it likely reflects a read error. It is unclear where the CDR3 begins or ends on the DNA, so no DNA is shown, and the CDR3 is as TCRdb lists it. The chain uses TRBV7-2 and TRBJ2-1; TRBD1 is the table's D call, not checked against the DNA. Including both end residues, the CDR3 is 13 amino acids long. Germline V gene sequence: CDR1 SGHTA, CDR2 FQGNSA. The CDR3 loop reads CASSRLLGAGEIY.

In this sample, this clonotype turned up many times. The chain links TRBV20-1 to TRBJ2-5, with 7 bases matching TRBD1. After removal of 3 bases from V and 4 bases from J, the junction contained 11 bases not matched to a gene. The CDR3 is 15 residues long. The germline gives CDR1 DFQATT, CDR2 SNEGSKA (reference sequence). CDR3 protein: CSASGGQGDRETQYF. CDR3 nucleotide sequence: TGCAGTGCTAGCGGTGGGCAGGGGGATCGAGAGACCCAGTACTTC.

The chain carries TRBV28 and TRBJ2-7; D gene uncertain. There are 14 residues in the CDR3. Germline V gene data show CDR1 as MDHEN and CDR2 as SYDVKM. The V end lost 4 bases, the J end lost 6 bases, and 16 bases lay between the germline ends. Here the CDR3 DNA reads TGTGCCAGCAGTTCAGGTGGCCTGGTCTTCGAGCAGTACTTC. Amino acids: CASSSGGLVFEQYF.

Of note for this clonotype: A far larger clone is only one base removed, so a read error is likely. The CDR3 region has the DNA TGCAGCGTTGCCGGGACAGGGGGCCTCGAGCAGTTCTTC. Amino acid sequence: CSVAGTGGLEQFF. The chain couples TRBV29-1 to TRBJ2-1, with 12 positions matching TRBD1. The CDR3 extends over 13 amino acids. The germline CDR1 and CDR2 sequences are SQVTM and ANQGSEA. J was trimmed by 10 bases and V by 4 bases; bases with no gene match: 5.

The chain links TRBV11-2 to TRBJ2-7; tentative D call: TRBD1 (5 bases). The V and J ends lost 0 bases and 0 bases respectively, with 9 bases between them. Germline assignment: CDR1 SGHAT and CDR2 FQNNGV. CDR3 length: 15 residues. The DNA for the CDR3 is TGTGCCAGCAGCTTAGATTGGACAAGCTCCTACGAGCAGTACTTC. It translates to CASSLDWTSSYEQYF.

Comments on this clonotype: With only one base between it and a far larger clone, this is likely a read error. This chain joins TRBV9 and TRBJ1-2; tentative D call: TRBD1 (5 bases). This CDR3 is 12 amino acids long. Germline V gene sequence: CDR1 SGDLS, CDR2 YYNGEE. The CDR3 DNA reads TGCGCCAGCACCTCTCAGGGTGATGGCCACACCTTC. Its translation: CASTSQGDGHTF.

The V call is TRBV29-1, the J call TRBJ2-7; D is uncertain. V gave up 6 bases and J gave up 0 bases, with 15 bases separating them. Germline loops: CDR1 SQVTM, CDR2 ANQGSEA. This CDR3 is 14 amino acids long. The CDR3 DNA reads TGCAGCGTATCCGGTCGCTCGAACTCCTACGAGCAGTACTTC. The encoded protein is CSVSGRSNSYEQYF.

This chain uses TRBV5-1 with TRBJ2-3; 10 nucleotides align to TRBD2. CDR1 and CDR2 (germline): SGHRS, YFSETQ. CDR3 length equals 15 residues. After removal of 2 bases from V and 8 bases from J, the junction contained 8 bases not matched to a gene. CDR3 sequence: CASSFAAGGGTTQYF. For the CDR3, the DNA is TGCGCCAGCAGCTTCGCAGCGGGAGGGGGTACTACGCAGTATTTT.

The chain links TRBV2 to TRBJ2-5, with a weak D call TRBD2 (5 bases). The V and J ends lost 7 bases and 5 bases respectively, with 14 bases between them. The CDR3 is 13 amino acids. Germline V gene sequence: CDR1 SNHLY, CDR2 FYNNEI. The chain's CDR3 is CASIRGSGETQYF. In DNA form, the CDR3 reads TGTGCCAGCATACGTGGTTCGGGGGAGACCCAGTACTTC.